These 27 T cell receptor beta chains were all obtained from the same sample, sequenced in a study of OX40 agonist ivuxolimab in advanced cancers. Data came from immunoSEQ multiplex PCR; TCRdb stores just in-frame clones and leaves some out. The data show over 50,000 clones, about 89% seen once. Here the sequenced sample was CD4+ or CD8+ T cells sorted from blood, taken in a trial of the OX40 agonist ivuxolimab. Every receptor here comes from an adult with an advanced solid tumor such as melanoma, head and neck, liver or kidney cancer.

The CDR3 coding sequence is TGTGCCAGCAGGTTCCGGGACAGGGAGGTGAACACTGAAGCTTTCTTT. Translation gives CASRFRDREVNTEAFF. The rearrangement uses TRBV5-6 and TRBJ1-1; TRBD1 agrees at 9 bases. Losses at the gene ends were 5 bases for V and 0 bases for J; bases not matched to a gene: 8. The CDR3 is made up of 16 amino acids. Per the germline V gene, CDR1 is SGHDT and CDR2 is YYEEEE.

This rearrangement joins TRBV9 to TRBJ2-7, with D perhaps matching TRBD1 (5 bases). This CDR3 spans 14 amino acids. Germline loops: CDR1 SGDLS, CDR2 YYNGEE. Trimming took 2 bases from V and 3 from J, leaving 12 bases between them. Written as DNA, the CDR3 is TGTGCCAGCAGCGTGGACAACAGAATCTACGAGCAGTACTTC. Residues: CASSVDNRIYEQYF.

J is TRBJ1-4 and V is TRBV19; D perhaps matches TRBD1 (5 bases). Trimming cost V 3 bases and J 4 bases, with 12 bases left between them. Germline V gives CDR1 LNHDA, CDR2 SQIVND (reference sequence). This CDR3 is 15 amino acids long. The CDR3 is CASSMRGGDNEKLFF. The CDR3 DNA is TGTGCCAGTAGTATGCGGGGAGGGGATAATGAAAAACTGTTTTTT.

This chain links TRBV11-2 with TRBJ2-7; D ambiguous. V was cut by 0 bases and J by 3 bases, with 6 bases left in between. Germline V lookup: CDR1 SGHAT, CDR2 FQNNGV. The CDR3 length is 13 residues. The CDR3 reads CASSLEVDYEQYF. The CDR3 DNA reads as TGTGCCAGCAGCTTAGAGGTGGACTACGAGCAGTACTTC. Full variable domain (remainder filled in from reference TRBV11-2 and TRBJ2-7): EAGVAQSPRYKIIEKRQSVAFWCNPISGHATLYWYQQILGQGPKLLIQFQNNGVVDDSQLPKDRFSAERLKGVDSTLKIQPAKLEDSAVYLCASSLEVDYEQYFGPGTRLTVT.

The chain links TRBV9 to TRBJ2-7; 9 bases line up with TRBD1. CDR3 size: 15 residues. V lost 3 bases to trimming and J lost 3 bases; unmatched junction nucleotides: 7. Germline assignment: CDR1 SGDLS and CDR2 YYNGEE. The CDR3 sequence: CASSGRQGGVYEQYF. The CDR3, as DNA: TGTGCCAGCAGCGGCCGACAGGGGGGCGTCTACGAGCAGTACTTC.

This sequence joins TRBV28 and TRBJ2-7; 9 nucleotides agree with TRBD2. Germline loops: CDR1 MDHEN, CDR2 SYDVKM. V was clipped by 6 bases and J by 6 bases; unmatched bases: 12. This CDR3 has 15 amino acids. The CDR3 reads CASRLAGEGLFEQYF. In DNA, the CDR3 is TGTGCCAGCAGATTAGCGGGAGAAGGCCTTTTCGAGCAGTACTTC. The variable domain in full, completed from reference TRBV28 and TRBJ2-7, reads DVKVTQSSRYLVKRTGEKVFLECVQDMDHENMFWYRQDPGLGLRLIYFSYDVKMKEKGDIPEGYSVSREKKERFSLILESASTNQTSMYLCASRLAGEGLFEQYFGPGTRLTVT.

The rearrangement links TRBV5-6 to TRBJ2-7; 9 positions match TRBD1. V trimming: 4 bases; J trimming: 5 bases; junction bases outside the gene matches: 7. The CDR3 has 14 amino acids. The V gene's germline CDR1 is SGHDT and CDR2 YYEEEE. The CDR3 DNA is TGTGCCAGCAGCCAGGGGGACAGGGAGCACGAGCAGTACTTC. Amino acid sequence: CASSQGDREHEQYF.

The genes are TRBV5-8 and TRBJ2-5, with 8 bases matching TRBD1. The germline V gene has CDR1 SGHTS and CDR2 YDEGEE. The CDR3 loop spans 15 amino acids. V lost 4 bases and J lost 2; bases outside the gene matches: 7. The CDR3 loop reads CASSLGQGLQETQYF. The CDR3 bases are TGTGCCAGCAGCCTCGGACAGGGCCTTCAAGAGACCCAGTACTTC.

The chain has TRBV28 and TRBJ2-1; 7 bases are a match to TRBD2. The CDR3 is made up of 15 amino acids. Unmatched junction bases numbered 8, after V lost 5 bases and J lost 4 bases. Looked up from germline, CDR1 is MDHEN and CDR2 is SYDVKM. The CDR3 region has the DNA TGTGCCAGCAGTCCCCTAGCGGAGCTTTACAATGAGCAGTTCTTC. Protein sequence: CASSPLAELYNEQFF. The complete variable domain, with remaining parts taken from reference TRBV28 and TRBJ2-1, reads DVKVTQSSRYLVKRTGEKVFLECVQDMDHENMFWYRQDPGLGLRLIYFSYDVKMKEKGDIPEGYSVSREKKERFSLILESASTNQTSMYLCASSPLAELYNEQFFGPGTRLTVL.

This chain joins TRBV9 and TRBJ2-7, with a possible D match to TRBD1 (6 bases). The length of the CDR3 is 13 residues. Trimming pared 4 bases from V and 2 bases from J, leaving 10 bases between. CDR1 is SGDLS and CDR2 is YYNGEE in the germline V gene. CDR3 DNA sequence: TGTGCCAGCAGCCGAGGACAGACCTACGAGCAGTACTTC. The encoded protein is CASSRGQTYEQYF.

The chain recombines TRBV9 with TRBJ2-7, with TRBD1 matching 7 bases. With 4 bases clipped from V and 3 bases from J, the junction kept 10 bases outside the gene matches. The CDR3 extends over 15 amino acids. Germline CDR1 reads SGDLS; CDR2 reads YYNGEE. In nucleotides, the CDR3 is TGTGCCAGCAGCTACATGCCGGGACAGCGCTACGAGCAGTACTTC. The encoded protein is CASSYMPGQRYEQYF.

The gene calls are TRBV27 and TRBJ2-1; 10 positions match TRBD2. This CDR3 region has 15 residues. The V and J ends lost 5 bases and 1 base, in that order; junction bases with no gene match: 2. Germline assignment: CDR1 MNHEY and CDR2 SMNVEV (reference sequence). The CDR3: CASSIAGGSYNEQFF. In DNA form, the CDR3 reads TGTGCCAGCAGTATAGCGGGAGGTTCCTACAATGAGCAGTTCTTC.

CDR3 sequence reads: CATSRDLNEQFF. The CDR3 region has the DNA TGTGCCACCAGCAGAGATCTCAATGAGCAGTTCTTC. The genes are TRBV15 and TRBJ2-1; no definite D call. Trimming took off 0 bases at V and 6 bases at J, with 3 bases between the two ends. This CDR3 contains 12 residues. The V gene's germline CDR1 is LNHNV and CDR2 YYDKDF (reference sequence).

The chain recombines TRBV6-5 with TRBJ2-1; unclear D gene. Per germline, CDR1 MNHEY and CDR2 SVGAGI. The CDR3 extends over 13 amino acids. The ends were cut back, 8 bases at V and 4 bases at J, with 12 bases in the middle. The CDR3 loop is CASGTGSYNEQFF. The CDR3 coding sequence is TGTGCCAGCGGAACGGGTTCATACAATGAGCAGTTCTTC.

CDR3 protein: CASSEYVDTQYF. The CDR3 DNA sequence: TGTGCCAGCAGTGAATATGTGGATACGCAGTATTTT. The rearrangement uses TRBV6-1 and TRBJ2-3; D is uncertain. This CDR3 comprises 12 residues. Germline CDR1 and CDR2: MNHNS and SASEGT. Trimming took off 2 bases at V and 6 bases at J, with 6 bases between the two ends.

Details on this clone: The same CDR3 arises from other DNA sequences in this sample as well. CDR3: CASSYTDRNTEAFF. The DNA of the CDR3 is TGTGCCAGCAGTTATACGGACAGGAACACTGAAGCTTTCTTT. The chain couples TRBV6-5 to TRBJ1-1; tentative D call: TRBD1 (6 bases). The V gene's germline CDR1 is MNHEY and CDR2 SVGAGI. This CDR3 contains 14 residues. The V end lost 3 bases, the J end lost 1 base, and 9 bases lay between the germline ends.

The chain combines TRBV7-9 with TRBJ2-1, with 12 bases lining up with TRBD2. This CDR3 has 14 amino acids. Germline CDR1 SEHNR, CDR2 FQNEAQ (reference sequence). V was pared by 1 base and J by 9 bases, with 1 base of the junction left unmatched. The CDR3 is CASSLGLAGVEQFF. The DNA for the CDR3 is TGTGCCAGCAGCTTAGGACTAGCGGGAGTTGAGCAGTTCTTC. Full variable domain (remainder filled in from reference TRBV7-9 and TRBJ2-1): DTGVSQNPRHKITKRGQNVTFRCDPISEHNRLYWYRQTLGQGPEFLTYFQNEAQLEKSRLLSDRFSAERPKGSFSTLEIQRTEQGDSAMYLCASSLGLAGVEQFFGPGTRLTVL.

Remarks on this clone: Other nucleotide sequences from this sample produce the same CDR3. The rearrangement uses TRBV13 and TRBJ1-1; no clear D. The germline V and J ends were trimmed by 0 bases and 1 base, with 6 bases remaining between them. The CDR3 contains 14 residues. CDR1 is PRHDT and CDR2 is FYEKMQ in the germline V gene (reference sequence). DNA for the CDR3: TGTGCCAGCAGCTTAGGGGAGGGGAACACTGAAGCTTTCTTT. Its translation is CASSLGEGNTEAFF.

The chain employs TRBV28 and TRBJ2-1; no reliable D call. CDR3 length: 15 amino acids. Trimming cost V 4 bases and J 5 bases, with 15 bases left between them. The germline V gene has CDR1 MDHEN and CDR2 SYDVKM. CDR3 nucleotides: TGTGCCAGCAGTTCGGTAGGGCCCTTGCACAATGAGCAGTTCTTC. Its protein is CASSSVGPLHNEQFF.

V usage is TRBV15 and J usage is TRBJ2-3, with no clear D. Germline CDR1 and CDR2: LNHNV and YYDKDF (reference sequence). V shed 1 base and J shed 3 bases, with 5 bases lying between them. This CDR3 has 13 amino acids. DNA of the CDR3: TGTGCCACCAGCAGAGTTACTACAGATACGCAGTATTTT. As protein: CATSRVTTDTQYF.

The CDR3 DNA reads TGCGCCAGCAGCCAAGAGGTATCTACCAACTACGAGCAGTACTTC. Translation: CASSQEVSTNYEQYF. This chain links TRBV4-3 with TRBJ2-7; D unresolved. The CDR3 totals 15 residues. Trimming removed 0 bases from V and 3 bases from J, with 12 bases in between. In germline, CDR1 is LGHNA, CDR2 YSLEER.

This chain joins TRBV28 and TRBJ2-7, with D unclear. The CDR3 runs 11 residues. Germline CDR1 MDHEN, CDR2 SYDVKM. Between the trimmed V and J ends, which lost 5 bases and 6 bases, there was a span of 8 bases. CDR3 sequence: CASSPPGEQYF. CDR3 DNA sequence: TGTGCCAGCAGTCCCCCTGGCGAGCAGTACTTC.

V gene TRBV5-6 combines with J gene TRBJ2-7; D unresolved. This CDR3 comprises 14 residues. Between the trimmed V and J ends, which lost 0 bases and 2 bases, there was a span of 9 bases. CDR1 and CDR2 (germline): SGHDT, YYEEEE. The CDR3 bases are TGTGCCAGCAGCTTGGTCGGCGGTACCTACGAGCAGTACTTC. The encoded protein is CASSLVGGTYEQYF.

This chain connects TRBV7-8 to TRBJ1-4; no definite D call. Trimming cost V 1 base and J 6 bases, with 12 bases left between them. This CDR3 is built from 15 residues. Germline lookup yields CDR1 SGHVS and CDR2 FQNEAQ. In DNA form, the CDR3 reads TGTGCCAGCAGCTTAGTCAGGCCGGCTCATGAAAAACTGTTTTTT. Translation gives CASSLVRPAHEKLFF.

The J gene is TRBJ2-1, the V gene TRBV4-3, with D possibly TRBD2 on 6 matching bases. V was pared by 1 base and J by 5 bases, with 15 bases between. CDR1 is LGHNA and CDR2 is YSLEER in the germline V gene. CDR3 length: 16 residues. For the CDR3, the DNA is TGCGCCAGCAGCCAAGGGAGGGCGCGGGCTAACAATGAGCAGTTCTTC. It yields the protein CASSQGRARANNEQFF.

CDR3 loop: CASSFGTGRYEQYF. The DNA of the CDR3 is TGTGCCAGCAGCTTCGGGACAGGGAGGTACGAGCAGTACTTC. The chain couples TRBV5-5 to TRBJ2-7; 9 positions match TRBD1. This CDR3 region has 14 residues. Trimming cost V 2 bases and J 4 bases; bases outside gene matches: 4. Germline values: CDR1 SGHKS, CDR2 YYEKEE (reference sequence).

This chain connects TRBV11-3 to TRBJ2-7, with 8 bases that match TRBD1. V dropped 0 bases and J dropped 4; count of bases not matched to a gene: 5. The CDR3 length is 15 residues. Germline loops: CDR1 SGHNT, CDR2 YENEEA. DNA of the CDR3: TGTGCCAGCAGCTTAGATGGTGGACAGGGATACGAGCAGTACTTC. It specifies CASSLDGGQGYEQYF.